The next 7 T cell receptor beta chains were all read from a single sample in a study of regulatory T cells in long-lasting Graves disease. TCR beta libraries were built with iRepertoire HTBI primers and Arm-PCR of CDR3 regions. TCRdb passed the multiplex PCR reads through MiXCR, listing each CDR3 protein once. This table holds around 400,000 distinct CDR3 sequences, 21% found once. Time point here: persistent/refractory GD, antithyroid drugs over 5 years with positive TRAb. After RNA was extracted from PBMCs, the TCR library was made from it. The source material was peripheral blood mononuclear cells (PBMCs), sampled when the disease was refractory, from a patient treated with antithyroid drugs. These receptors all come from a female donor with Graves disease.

CDR3 bases: TGTGCCAGCAAACTAGCGGATATCACCGGGGAGCTGTTTTTT. Translation gives CASKLADITGELFF. The chain has TRBV6-1 and TRBJ2-2, with 8 bases that match TRBD2. Losses at the gene ends were 7 bases for V and 4 bases for J; bases not matched to a gene: 5. The CDR3 consists of 14 residues. Germline CDR1 MNHNS, CDR2 SASEGT.

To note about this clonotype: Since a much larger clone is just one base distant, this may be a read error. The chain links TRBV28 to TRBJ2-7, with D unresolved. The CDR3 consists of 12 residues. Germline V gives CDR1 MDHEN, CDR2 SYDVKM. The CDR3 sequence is CAGSLYGYEQYF. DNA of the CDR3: TGTGCCGGCAGTTTATACGGCTACGAGCAGTACTTC.

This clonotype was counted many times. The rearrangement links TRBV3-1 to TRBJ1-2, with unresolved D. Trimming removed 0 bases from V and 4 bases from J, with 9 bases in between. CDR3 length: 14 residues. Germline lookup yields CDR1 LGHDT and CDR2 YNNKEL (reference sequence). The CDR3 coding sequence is TGTGCCAGCAGCCAAGAAGGCGGTGGCTATGGCTACACCTTC. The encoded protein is CASSQEGGGYGYTF.

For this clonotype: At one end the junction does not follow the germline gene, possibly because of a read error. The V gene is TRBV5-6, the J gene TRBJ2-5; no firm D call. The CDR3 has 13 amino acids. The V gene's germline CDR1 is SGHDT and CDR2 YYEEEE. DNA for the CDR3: TGTGTCAGCAGCTTGAGTAGCCCAGAGACCCAGTACTTC. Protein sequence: CVSSLSSPETQYF.

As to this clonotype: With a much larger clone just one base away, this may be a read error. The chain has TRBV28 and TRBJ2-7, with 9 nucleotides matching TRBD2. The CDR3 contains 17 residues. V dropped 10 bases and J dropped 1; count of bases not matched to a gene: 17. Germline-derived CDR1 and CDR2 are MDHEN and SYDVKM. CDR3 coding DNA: TGTGCCAACATAGGAAGCGGGGGGTGCCCCTCATCCTACGAGCAGTACTTC. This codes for CANIGSGGCPSSYEQYF.

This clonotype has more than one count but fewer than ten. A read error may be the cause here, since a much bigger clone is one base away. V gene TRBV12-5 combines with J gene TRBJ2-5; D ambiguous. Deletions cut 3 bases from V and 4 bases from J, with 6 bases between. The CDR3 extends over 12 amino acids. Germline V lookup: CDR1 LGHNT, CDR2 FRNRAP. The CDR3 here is CASGFRGETQYF. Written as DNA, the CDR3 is TGTGCTAGTGGTTTTAGAGGAGAGACCCAGTACTTC.

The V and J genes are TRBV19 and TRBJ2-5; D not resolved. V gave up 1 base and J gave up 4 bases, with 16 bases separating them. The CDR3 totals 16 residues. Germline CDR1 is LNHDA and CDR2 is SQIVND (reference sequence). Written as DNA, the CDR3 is TGTGCCAGTAGTATAGGAGGCACGGTGGCTGGAGAGACCCAGTACTTC. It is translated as CASSIGGTVAGETQYF.